This TCR beta chain was sequenced in a study of blood T cell repertoires in COVID-19. About the study: Material from acute and convalescent COVID-19 was sourced from the United States, Italy and Spain.

Participants came from some 26 US areas, aged roughly 18 to 89 years. Participant-reported clinical history was the basis for cohort assignment. Two negative PCRs, clearance, or symptom resolution characterized the recovered Cohort 3 donors. The table came from immunoSEQ multiplex PCR; TCRdb's copy has only in-frame clones and leaves some out. The table records approximately 230,000 clones, 85% to 90% of them present only once. This CDR3 region has 14 residues. V lost 5 bases, J lost 7 bases, and 9 bases stayed unmatched. Germline loops: CDR1 SGHRS, CDR2 YFSETQ. This TCR was recovered from a man aged 35 to 55 who had recovered from COVID-19. The sequencing input was PBMCs or T cells enriched from blood (not recorded which). The V gene is TRBV5-1, the J gene TRBJ2-7; TRBD1 aligns across 10 bases. DNA of the CDR3: TGCGCCAGCAGTCCCGGGACAGGGGCTCGGGAGCAGTACTTC. Its translation is CASSPGTGAREQYF.